The present T cell receptor (beta chain) was sequenced within a study of T cell responses to AZD1222 COVID-19 vaccine. The germline V gene encodes CDR1 SGDLS and CDR2 YYNGEE. The CDR3 covers 13 residues. With 3 bases clipped from V and 5 bases from J, the junction kept 4 bases outside the gene matches. This table comes from immunoSEQ multiplex PCR, and its TCRdb copy is limited to in-frame clones, with some not included. The sample lists 150,000 to 200,000 clones, about 89% occurring once. Study results and limitations: Dominant CD4 TCR responses targeted spike regions 160-218 and 743-854. Among AZD1222 vaccinees, only five or six were seropositive at baseline.

Worth noting for this clone: Antigen specificity is unknown.

The input for sequencing was peripheral blood, taken on day 0 of MenACWY control vaccination. The chain joins TRBV9 to TRBJ2-5; 7 bases match TRBD1. This receptor was obtained from an adult in good health. CDR3 DNA: TGTGCCAGCAGCGCAACAGGGGCGGAGACCCAGTACTTC. Its translation is CASSATGAETQYF.